Shown below are 29 T cell receptor beta chains from a single sample sequenced in a study of blood T cell repertoires in COVID-19. TCRdb's copy holds only in-frame clones and misses some; the assay was immunoSEQ multiplex PCR. The table records tens of thousands of clones, roughly 90% of them present only once. Source material: peripheral blood. The receptors were gathered from a man between 60 and 75 years old with acute or convalescent COVID-19.

The chain recombines TRBV28 with TRBJ2-3, with TRBD2 identical over 9 bases. This CDR3 is 18 amino acids long. After removal of 5 bases from V and 1 base from J, the junction contained 13 bases not matched to a gene. Germline-derived CDR1 and CDR2 are MDHEN and SYDVKM. Here the CDR3 reads CASSPPGLAIPGTDTQYF. The CDR3 DNA reads TGTGCCAGCAGTCCACCGGGACTAGCCATACCAGGCACAGATACGCAGTATTTT.

The genes are TRBV5-5 and TRBJ2-1, with D maybe TRBD1 (6 bases). V lost 2 bases, J lost 6 bases, and 18 bases lay in between. This CDR3 contains 16 residues. Germline lookup yields CDR1 SGHKS and CDR2 YYEKEE (reference sequence). The CDR3 is CASSLDHRAVSNEQFF. CDR3 DNA sequence: TGTGCCAGCAGCTTAGATCACAGGGCGGTCTCCAATGAGCAGTTCTTC.

The rearrangement uses TRBV5-1 and TRBJ1-5; 9 nucleotides align to TRBD1. V dropped 3 bases and J dropped 5; count of bases not matched to a gene: 3. Germline-derived CDR1 and CDR2 are SGHRS and YFSETQ. CDR3 length: 14 residues. CDR3 region: CASSSTGGDQPQHF. Written as DNA, the CDR3 is TGCGCCAGCAGCTCCACAGGGGGCGATCAGCCCCAGCATTTT.

The V gene is TRBV7-2, the J gene TRBJ2-5, with D maybe TRBD1 (7 bases). This CDR3 region has 12 residues. Trimming shortened V by 3 bases and J by 13 bases, and 15 bases separated the two germline ends. Germline V CDR1 and CDR2: SGHTA, FQGNSA. CDR3 sequence (DNA): TGTGCCAGCAGCTTGGGCGGGACAGTGTGGTACTTC. It yields the protein CASSLGGTVWYF.

This clone was observed once. The chain is built from TRBV28 and TRBJ2-2; 8 nucleotides line up with TRBD2. CDR3 length equals 15 residues. V was clipped by 5 bases and J by 3 bases; unmatched bases: 5. The germline V gene has CDR1 MDHEN and CDR2 SYDVKM. The DNA for the CDR3 is TGTGCCAGCAGTGTTGGGACTAGAGACACCGGGGAGCTGTTTTTT. It translates to CASSVGTRDTGELFF.

The chain links TRBV3-1 (or the pseudogene TRBV3-2) to TRBJ2-7, with no clear D. Germline V gene lookup returns CDR1 LGHDT and CDR2 YNNKEL (reference sequence). The ends were cut back, 5 bases at V and 0 bases at J, with 11 bases in the middle. This CDR3 comprises 14 residues. The CDR3 here is CASSSITVSYEQYF. DNA of the CDR3: TGTGCCAGCAGCTCCATAACAGTCTCCTACGAGCAGTACTTC.

The V call is TRBV28, the J call TRBJ2-7, with 8 bases lining up with TRBD1. With 5 bases clipped from V and 3 bases from J, the junction kept 9 bases outside the gene matches. The CDR3 runs to 15 residues. CDR1 and CDR2 (germline): MDHEN, SYDVKM. The CDR3 DNA reads as TGTGCCAGCAGTGCCTGGACAGGGAAGGGCTACGAGCAGTACTTC. Its translation: CASSAWTGKGYEQYF.

The chain couples TRBV9 to TRBJ1-2; perhaps TRBD1 as D (6 bases). Trimming left V 0 bases short and J 8 bases short, with 14 bases between. This CDR3 region has 14 residues. In germline, CDR1 is SGDLS, CDR2 YYNGEE. CDR3 amino acids: CASSVDLQQGGYTF. DNA of the CDR3: TGTGCCAGCAGCGTAGATCTACAGCAGGGGGGCTACACCTTC.

The chain uses TRBV5-4 and TRBJ2-1, with 8 positions matching TRBD2. Germline V gene sequence: CDR1 SGHNT, CDR2 YYREEE (reference sequence). The J segment lost 6 bases and the V segment lost 3 bases, leaving 5 bases of the junction unmatched. This CDR3 has 14 residues. The DNA for the CDR3 is TGTGCCAGCAGCTCGGGAGGGACTCCCAATGAGCAGTTCTTC. It specifies CASSSGGTPNEQFF.

The rearrangement uses TRBV7-9 and TRBJ1-1, with D maybe TRBD1 (6 bases). V lost 1 base and J 7 bases, leaving 10 bases between the germline ends. The CDR3 sequence is 13 residues long. Per germline, CDR1 SEHNR and CDR2 FQNEAQ (reference sequence). The chain's CDR3 is CASSLENRDEAFF. The CDR3 region has the DNA TGTGCCAGCAGCTTAGAGAACAGGGATGAAGCTTTCTTT.

This clone has more than one count but fewer than ten. The chain is built from TRBV9 and TRBJ2-1, with a weak D call TRBD2 (5 bases). This CDR3 contains 15 residues. V dropped 4 bases and J dropped 0 bases, with 11 bases sitting between them. CDR1 and CDR2 from the germline V gene are SGDLS and YYNGEE. CDR3 sequence: CASSPHRDSYNEQFF. The CDR3 bases are TGTGCCAGCAGCCCTCACCGGGACTCCTACAATGAGCAGTTCTTC.

This clone was counted between two and nine times. The J gene is TRBJ2-3, the V gene TRBV5-8, with a possible D match to TRBD1 (6 bases). Germline-derived CDR1 and CDR2 are SGHTS and YDEGEE. The CDR3 loop spans 15 amino acids. V was clipped by 6 bases and J by 0 bases, with 14 bases between them. CDR3 nucleotide sequence: TGTGCCAGCAAAGCAGGGGCCATGAGCACAGATACGCAGTATTTT. Translation gives CASKAGAMSTDTQYF.

This clone was detected a few times. The chain is built from TRBV4-2 and TRBJ2-3, with 14 bases that match TRBD2. The germline gives CDR1 LGHNA, CDR2 YNFKEQ. The CDR3 consists of 17 residues. V was pared by 1 base and J by 8 bases, with 8 bases of the junction left unmatched. CDR3: CASSQATPGLAGATQYF. CDR3 coding DNA: TGTGCCAGCAGCCAAGCGACCCCGGGACTAGCGGGAGCTACGCAGTATTTT.

The CDR3 coding sequence is TGTGCCAGCAGTGAAGACAGGGGGCTTATCAATCAGCCCCAGCATTTT. The encoded protein is CASSEDRGLINQPQHF. The rearrangement joins TRBV6-1 to TRBJ1-5, with TRBD1 matching over 9 bases. From germline, CDR1 is MNHNS and CDR2 SASEGT. The V and J ends lost 1 base and 3 bases, in that order; junction bases with no gene match: 4. The length of the CDR3 is 16 residues.

The rearrangement uses TRBV27 and TRBJ2-7; tentative D call: TRBD1 (6 bases). Germline lookup yields CDR1 MNHEY and CDR2 SMNVEV (reference sequence). Trimming removed 2 bases at V and 5 bases at J, with 13 bases between. CDR3 length equals 14 residues. The DNA of the CDR3 is TGTGCCAGCAGTTTAGTGAACAGGGTTAACGAGCAGTACTTC. The encoded protein is CASSLVNRVNEQYF.

V is TRBV4-3 and J is TRBJ2-1; 11 positions agree with TRBD2. Germline-derived CDR1 and CDR2 are LGHNA and YSLEER. The CDR3 has 17 residues. The V gene end was trimmed by 4 bases and the J gene end by 4 bases; junction bases not matched to a gene: 9. CDR3 region: CASSRTTSGATYNEQFF. The CDR3 DNA reads as TGCGCCAGCAGCCGGACGACTAGCGGGGCGACTTACAATGAGCAGTTCTTC.

The chain couples TRBV7-9 to TRBJ2-7; the D gene is possibly TRBD2 (5 bases). CDR3 length equals 18 residues. In germline, CDR1 is SEHNR, CDR2 FQNEAQ (reference sequence). V shed 5 bases and J shed 2 bases, with 25 bases lying between them. The CDR3 spells CASSTRATTRGIPYEQYF. The CDR3, as DNA: TGTGCCAGCAGCACCCGCGCCACCACTCGGGGTATTCCCTACGAGCAGTACTTC.

V is TRBV3-1 (or the pseudogene TRBV3-2) and J is TRBJ1-1; 7 bases are a match to TRBD1. Germline CDR1 and CDR2: LGHDT and YNNKEL (reference sequence). The ends lost 4 bases at V and 3 bases at J; junction bases unmatched: 8. This CDR3 has 15 residues. CDR3 sequence: CASSLSGQKYTEAFF. As DNA, the CDR3 is TGTGCCAGCAGCCTTTCGGGACAGAAATACACTGAAGCTTTCTTT.

This chain joins TRBV3-1 (or the pseudogene TRBV3-2) and TRBJ1-1; a possible D gene is TRBD1 (6 bases). The germline V gene has CDR1 LGHDT and CDR2 YNNKEL (reference sequence). Between the trimmed V and J ends, which lost 4 bases and 2 bases, there was a span of 14 bases. The CDR3 is 15 residues long. The CDR3, as DNA: TGTGCCAGCAGCCCCTTCGGGACAATCAACACTGAAGCTTTCTTT. It translates to CASSPFGTINTEAFF.

As for this clone: Its ends do not fully match the called genes, so a read error is possible. The chain has TRBV28 and TRBJ2-3, with TRBD1 matching 8 bases. The CDR3 length is 11 residues. The germline V gene has CDR1 MDHEN and CDR2 SYDVKM. The CDR3 is CASSSATGVHF. CDR3 sequence (DNA): TGTGCCAGCAGTTCCGCGACAGGGGTTCATTTT.

This clone was picked up one time. CDR3 coding DNA: TGTGCCAGCAGAGACCAGGGACTCCCGAGTATTTCCCTCCACTTT. Translating it yields CASRDQGLPSISLHF. The chain uses TRBV2 and TRBJ1-6; TRBD1 is a possible D gene (5 bases). The CDR3 covers 15 residues. Looked up from germline, CDR1 is SNHLY and CDR2 is FYNNEI. Deletions cut 6 bases from V and 14 bases from J, with 23 bases between.

This chain links TRBV4-3 with TRBJ2-1; 9 nucleotides align to TRBD2. The CDR3 is 16 amino acids. V was clipped by 0 bases and J by 4 bases; unmatched bases: 4. CDR1 is LGHNA, CDR2 YSLEER, per germline. CDR3 sequence reads: CASSQEPSGDYNEQFF. DNA for the CDR3: TGCGCCAGCAGCCAAGAACCTAGCGGGGATTACAATGAGCAGTTCTTC.

The chain's CDR3 is CASSLTGSSVGNTIYF. The CDR3 nucleotides are TGTGCCAGCAGCCTAACAGGCTCCTCTGTGGGAAACACCATATATTTT. The V call is TRBV11-2, the J call TRBJ1-3; D is perhaps TRBD1 (5 bases). Germline CDR1 reads SGHAT; CDR2 reads FQNNGV. V was pared by 5 bases and J by 4 bases, with 18 bases between. The CDR3 totals 16 residues.

The gene calls are TRBV2 and TRBJ1-4; TRBD1 aligns across 9 bases. V shed 6 bases and J 7 bases; nucleotides not matched to a gene: 6. The CDR3 runs to 14 residues. From germline, CDR1 is SNHLY and CDR2 FYNNEI. CDR3 bases: TGTGCCAGCAGGTACAGGGGGCTCGCTGAAAAACTGTTTTTT. It specifies CASRYRGLAEKLFF.

This chain uses TRBV15 with TRBJ2-3; TRBD1 is a possible D gene (6 bases). Deletions cut 5 bases from V and 3 bases from J, with 18 bases between. This CDR3 has 16 residues. The germline gives CDR1 LNHNV, CDR2 YYDKDF (reference sequence). As DNA, the CDR3 is TGTGCCACCAGCCTGGCCGGGACAACTAGGACAGATACGCAGTATTTT. It encodes CATSLAGTTRTDTQYF.

Turning to this clone: Other DNA sequences in the sample encode the same CDR3. The gene calls are TRBV15 and TRBJ1-3; 7 nucleotides align to TRBD1. Germline CDR1 reads LNHNV; CDR2 reads YYDKDF (reference sequence). The CDR3 extends over 15 amino acids. V lost 3 bases, J lost 0 bases, and 2 bases stayed unmatched. The DNA for the CDR3 is TGTGCCACCAGCAGGGGGGACAGCTCTGGAAACACCATATATTTT. It translates to CATSRGDSSGNTIYF.

The genes are TRBV11-3 and TRBJ1-1; tentatively, D is TRBD1 (5 bases). V lost 5 bases, J lost 4 bases, and 14 bases lay in between. The CDR3 has 14 residues. Germline CDR1 reads SGHNT; CDR2 reads YENEEA. CDR3: CASSRSGGSTEAFF. DNA for the CDR3: TGTGCCAGCAGCAGAAGCGGGGGTAGCACTGAAGCTTTCTTT.

The chain combines TRBV21-1 with TRBJ2-7; TRBD1 is the table's D call and was not checked against the DNA. TRBV21-1 is labeled a pseudogene. This CDR3 region has 15 residues. CDR3 bases: TGTGCCAGCGCCGAGAAGGGGGTTTATTGCTACGAGCAGTACTTC. Amino acid sequence: CASAEKGVYCYEQYF.

The J gene is TRBJ2-3, the V gene TRBV23-1; D is unresolved. TRBV23-1 belongs to the ORF category, with a function that is uncertain. This CDR3 has 15 amino acids. The V and J ends lost 7 bases and 0 bases respectively, with 14 bases between them. The CDR3 sequence is CASNILSSSTDTQYF. CDR3 bases: TGCGCCAGCAATATCCTGTCGTCTAGCACAGATACGCAGTATTTT.